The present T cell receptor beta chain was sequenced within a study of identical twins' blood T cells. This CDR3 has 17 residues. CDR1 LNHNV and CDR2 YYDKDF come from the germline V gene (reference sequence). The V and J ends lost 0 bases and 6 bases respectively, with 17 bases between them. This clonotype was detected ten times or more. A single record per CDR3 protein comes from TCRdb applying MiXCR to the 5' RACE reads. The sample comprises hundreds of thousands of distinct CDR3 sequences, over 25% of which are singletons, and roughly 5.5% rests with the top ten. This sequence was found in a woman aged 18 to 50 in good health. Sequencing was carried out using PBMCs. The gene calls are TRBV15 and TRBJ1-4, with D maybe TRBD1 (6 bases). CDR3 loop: CATSRDHSGQPYEKLFF. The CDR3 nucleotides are TGTGCCACCAGCAGAGATCATTCCGGACAGCCATATGAAAAACTGTTTTTT.